Listed here are 30 T cell receptor beta chains from one sample, sequenced in a study of cytomegalovirus exposure and HLA in healthy donors. PCR amplification relied on 60 Vbeta primers (plus 13 Jbeta primers). Method: immunoSEQ multiplex PCR; TCRdb's copy keeps in-frame clones and lacks some. Of approximately 110,000 clones in the sample, approximately 80% were seen once. Sequenced material: PBMCs. These receptors were taken from a woman between 18 and 29 years old in good health and CMV-seropositive.

In the case of this clone: Compared with germline, one end of the junction differs, possibly owing to a read error. The chain joins TRBV11-2 to TRBJ1-1; TRBD1 agrees at 8 bases. Germline CDR1 is SGHAT and CDR2 is FQNNGV. This CDR3 comprises 17 residues. CDR3 sequence: CVSSFIPSTRGLYEAFF. The DNA for the CDR3 is TGTGTCAGCAGCTTCATCCCCAGCACCAGGGGGCTTTATGAAGCTTTCTTT.

V and J are TRBV5-6 and TRBJ1-3; D remains ambiguous. From germline, CDR1 is SGHDT and CDR2 YYEEEE. There are 16 residues in the CDR3. Trimming cost V 2 bases and J 3 bases, with 15 bases left between them. The CDR3 loop is CASSLGLTAGGNTIYF. The CDR3 DNA reads TGTGCCAGCAGCTTAGGACTCACGGCGGGTGGAAACACCATATATTTT.

V is TRBV13 and J is TRBJ1-1; no clear D. CDR1 and CDR2 from the germline V gene are PRHDT and FYEKMQ (reference sequence). The CDR3 contains 18 residues. V gave up 5 bases and J gave up 4 bases, with 26 bases separating them. CDR3 nucleotide sequence: TGTGCCAGCAGCCCAGAGGGTATGAGGCGGGAAGGCGCCACTGAAGCTTTCTTT. Translating gives CASSPEGMRREGATEAFF. The full variable domain, completed using reference TRBV13 and TRBJ1-1, is AAGVIQSPRHLIKEKRETATLKCYPIPRHDTVYWYQQGPGQDPQFLISFYEKMQSDKGSIPDRFSAQQFSDYHSELNMSSLELGDSALYFCASSPEGMRREGATEAFFGQGTRLTVV.

The sample holds one count of this clone. The chain is built from TRBV5-4 and TRBJ1-2; the D is unclear. Trimming took off 4 bases at V and 3 bases at J, with 7 bases between the two ends. From germline, CDR1 is SGHNT and CDR2 YYREEE (reference sequence). The CDR3 is 12 residues long. The chain's CDR3 is CASSGSYYGYTF. The CDR3, as DNA: TGTGCCAGCAGCGGGAGCTACTATGGCTACACCTTC.

V gene TRBV4-1 combines with J gene TRBJ2-7; TRBD1 agrees at 8 bases. V gave up 3 bases and J gave up 1 base; unmatched junction bases: 2. From germline, CDR1 is MGHRA and CDR2 YSYEKL. The CDR3 covers 14 residues. The CDR3 reads CASSHTGGSYEQYF. For the CDR3, the DNA is TGCGCCAGCAGCCATACAGGGGGGTCCTACGAGCAGTACTTC.

This clone was recorded only once. The rearrangement links TRBV2 to TRBJ1-1; 11 bases fit TRBD1. Germline V gives CDR1 SNHLY, CDR2 FYNNEI. The CDR3 sequence is 14 residues long. The ends lost 5 bases at V and 5 bases at J; junction bases unmatched: 4. In DNA form, the CDR3 reads TGTGCCAGCAGTTCCGGGACAGGGGGGACTGAAGCTTTCTTT. This translates into CASSSGTGGTEAFF.

This clone was found once. For the CDR3, the DNA is TGTGCCAGCAGCTCTTATTTTGGACAGGGGCGAGAGACCCAGTACTTC. Translating gives CASSSYFGQGRETQYF. The J gene is TRBJ2-5, the V gene TRBV7-2, with 9 bases fitting TRBD1. V dropped 4 bases and J dropped 4; count of bases not matched to a gene: 10. Germline assignment: CDR1 SGHTA and CDR2 FQGNSA. CDR3 size: 16 residues.

The chain uses TRBV9 and TRBJ2-1; 11 nucleotides match TRBD1. This CDR3 has 20 amino acids. Germline CDR1 is SGDLS and CDR2 is YYNGEE. J gave up 6 bases and V 0 bases, and 17 bases lay outside the gene matches. For the CDR3, the DNA is TGTGCCAGCAGCGTAGCTCTCAGGACAGGGGGCAAATGCGCTATCAATGAGCAGTTCTTC. Amino acid sequence: CASSVALRTGGKCAINEQFF.

This chain links TRBV11-1 with TRBJ2-3; weak D call: TRBD2 (5 bases). This CDR3 comprises 12 residues. Trimming stripped 8 bases from V and 2 bases from J, with 8 bases between. The germline gives CDR1 SGHAT, CDR2 FQDESV (reference sequence). Written as DNA, the CDR3 is TGTGCCAGCGCCGGGGACACAGATACGCAGTATTTT. Its translation: CASAGDTDTQYF.

The V gene is TRBV5-4, the J gene TRBJ1-2; D ambiguous. The CDR3 length is 13 residues. V gave up 0 bases and J gave up 5 bases, with 8 bases separating them. Germline CDR1 reads SGHNT; CDR2 reads YYREEE (reference sequence). The CDR3 is CASSLGAGYGYTF. The CDR3 DNA reads TGTGCCAGCAGCTTGGGGGCGGGTTATGGCTACACCTTC.

This rearrangement joins TRBV4-1 to TRBJ2-3, with unresolved D. The CDR3 is made up of 14 amino acids. Germline V gives CDR1 MGHRA, CDR2 YSYEKL. V lost 1 base and J lost 5, with 10 bases in between. CDR3 sequence (DNA): TGCGCCAGCAGCCAAGTGTCGAGGCAAGATACGCAGTATTTT. Protein product: CASSQVSRQDTQYF.

The chain joins TRBV7-9 to TRBJ1-3; D perhaps matches TRBD1 (6 bases). Between the trimmed V and J ends, which lost 2 bases and 4 bases, there was a span of 9 bases. Per germline, CDR1 SEHNR and CDR2 FQNEAQ (reference sequence). The CDR3 runs 14 residues. CDR3 loop: CASSLKGDGNTIYF. Written as DNA, the CDR3 is TGTGCCAGCAGCTTAAAGGGGGACGGAAACACCATATATTTT. Full variable domain (missing parts from reference TRBV7-9 and TRBJ1-3): DTGVSQNPRHKITKRGQNVTFRCDPISEHNRLYWYRQTLGQGPEFLTYFQNEAQLEKSRLLSDRFSAERPKGSFSTLEIQRTEQGDSAMYLCASSLKGDGNTIYFGEGSWLTVV.

V is TRBV7-9 and J is TRBJ1-1, with D possibly matching TRBD1 (5 bases). V lost 3 bases to trimming and J lost 4 bases, with 15 bases between them. The CDR3 is 15 amino acids. Germline V gene data show CDR1 as SEHNR and CDR2 as FQNEAQ (reference sequence). In nucleotides, the CDR3 is TGTGCCAGCAGCTTGATGAGGGCCGGGGGCACTGAAGCTTTCTTT. Its protein product is CASSLMRAGGTEAFF.

This chain uses TRBV9 with TRBJ1-2, with D perhaps TRBD1 (5 bases). Trimming stripped 0 bases from V and 4 bases from J, with 13 bases between. There are 15 residues in the CDR3. CDR1 is SGDLS and CDR2 is YYNGEE in the germline V gene. This CDR3 is CASSVALGGFYGYTF. The CDR3 DNA reads TGTGCCAGCAGCGTAGCTCTTGGGGGGTTCTATGGCTACACCTTC.

This chain joins TRBV6-4 and TRBJ2-1; 7 nucleotides agree with TRBD1. Germline V CDR1 and CDR2: MRHNA, SNTAGT. Germline trimming cut 6 bases from V and 4 bases from J; bases unmatched to any gene: 9. The CDR3 totals 15 residues. CDR3 DNA sequence: TGTGCCAGCAGGAGAGGGGGCGCGGATTACAATGAGCAGTTCTTC. Protein product: CASRRGGADYNEQFF.

This chain uses TRBV2 with TRBJ2-3; 9 bases agree with TRBD1. This CDR3 comprises 15 residues. Germline-derived CDR1 and CDR2 are SNHLY and FYNNEI. V dropped 8 bases and J dropped 1; count of bases not matched to a gene: 7. In DNA, the CDR3 is TGTGCCAGCGATAACAGGGGGCAAGGCACAGATACGCAGTATTTT. As protein: CASDNRGQGTDTQYF.

Worth noting for this clone: Other DNA sequences of this sample code for an identical CDR3. This sequence joins TRBV28 and TRBJ1-1; D is undetermined. The ends were cut back, 3 bases at V and 10 bases at J, with 9 bases in the middle. Germline V gives CDR1 MDHEN, CDR2 SYDVKM. CDR3 length: 11 residues. The CDR3 protein is CASSLGLGAFF. In DNA form, the CDR3 reads TGTGCCAGCAGTTTGGGCCTTGGAGCTTTCTTT.

The chain recombines TRBV10-3 with TRBJ2-5, with 7 bases matching TRBD1. The ends lost 2 bases at V and 2 bases at J; junction bases unmatched: 8. The CDR3 consists of 16 residues. From germline, CDR1 is ENHRY and CDR2 SYGVKD. CDR3 sequence reads: CAISEPRTGSQETQYF. Written as DNA, the CDR3 is TGTGCCATCAGTGAGCCTCGGACAGGATCACAAGAGACCCAGTACTTC.

This chain uses TRBV6-5 with TRBJ1-1, with TRBD1 as a possible D gene (5 bases). Germline V gene lookup returns CDR1 MNHEY and CDR2 SVGAGI. The CDR3 consists of 13 residues. The V gene lost 2 bases and the J gene lost 7 bases, with 11 bases spanning the gap. CDR3 nucleotide sequence: TGTGCCAGCAGTTACAGGGGCTGGGGTGAAGCTTTCTTT. Translating it yields CASSYRGWGEAFF.

The chain employs TRBV7-9 and TRBJ2-2; D uncertain. CDR1 and CDR2 (germline): SEHNR, FQNEAQ (reference sequence). The CDR3 length is 13 residues. The ends were cut back, 5 bases at V and 8 bases at J, with 12 bases in the middle. CDR3 protein: CASSPRRSGELFF. The CDR3 region has the DNA TGTGCCAGCAGCCCACGGCGGTCAGGGGAGCTGTTTTTT.

CDR3 DNA: TGCGCCAGCAGCTCCCACAGGGGGGGAGCAACTAATGAAAAACTGTTTTTT. This translates into CASSSHRGGATNEKLFF. V usage is TRBV5-1 and J usage is TRBJ1-4; 8 bases line up with TRBD1. V lost 3 bases to trimming and J lost 0 bases; unmatched junction nucleotides: 7. Germline V gene data show CDR1 as SGHRS and CDR2 as YFSETQ. The CDR3 totals 17 residues.

This clone was found a few times. The chain employs TRBV6-5 and TRBJ2-2; 7 bases map to TRBD1. The germline V gene has CDR1 MNHEY and CDR2 SVGAGI. The CDR3 extends over 14 amino acids. Trimming took 8 bases from V and 1 from J; bases not matched to a gene: 4. The CDR3 is CASQTGRNTGELFF. DNA of the CDR3: TGTGCCAGCCAGACAGGGCGGAACACCGGGGAGCTGTTTTTT.

The V call is TRBV19, the J call TRBJ1-2, with 7 positions matching TRBD1. CDR1 and CDR2 (germline): LNHDA, SQIVND (reference sequence). Trimming took 3 bases from V and 8 from J; bases not matched to a gene: 9. CDR3 length: 14 residues. The CDR3 sequence is CASSIGTENLGYTF. The DNA of the CDR3 is TGTGCCAGTAGTATTGGGACAGAGAACTTGGGCTACACCTTC.

The genes are TRBV5-4 and TRBJ2-5, with 9 bases lining up with TRBD1. V lost 6 bases to trimming and J lost 2 bases; unmatched junction nucleotides: 5. The length of the CDR3 is 14 residues. Germline loops: CDR1 SGHNT, CDR2 YYREEE (reference sequence). Here the CDR3 DNA reads TGTGCCAGCAACCCGGACAGGGGACAAGAGACCCAGTACTTC. This codes for CASNPDRGQETQYF.

This chain links TRBV4-1 with TRBJ2-4, with 9 nucleotides matching TRBD1. The CDR3 contains 18 residues. Per the germline V gene, CDR1 is MGHRA and CDR2 is YSYEKL. The V gene end was trimmed by 4 bases and the J gene end by 0 bases; junction bases not matched to a gene: 10. The CDR3: CASSPGQGPTLAKNIQYF. CDR3 in DNA: TGCGCCAGCAGCCCGGGACAGGGTCCAACTCTAGCCAAAAACATTCAGTACTTC.

The J gene is TRBJ2-3, the V gene TRBV10-3; 7 nucleotides match TRBD1. CDR1 ENHRY and CDR2 SYGVKD come from the germline V gene. This CDR3 spans 16 amino acids. Unmatched junction bases numbered 5, after V lost 2 bases and J lost 0 bases. CDR3 sequence: CAISEPTGTSTDTQYF. The CDR3 bases are TGTGCCATCAGTGAGCCGACAGGGACCAGCACAGATACGCAGTATTTT.

This clone turned up a few times. The rearrangement joins TRBV10-3 to TRBJ1-2, with 11 bases matching TRBD1. This CDR3 contains 13 residues. Unmatched junction bases numbered 5, after V lost 6 bases and J lost 8 bases. Looked up from germline, CDR1 is ENHRY and CDR2 is SYGVKD. The CDR3 is CAIRTGTGGGYTF. The CDR3 DNA reads as TGTGCCATCAGGACCGGGACAGGGGGAGGCTACACCTTC.

In this sample, this clone turned up once. The rearrangement uses TRBV14 and TRBJ2-3, with D unclear. This CDR3 comprises 12 residues. Germline V CDR1 and CDR2: SGHDN, FVKESK. The ends were cut back, 1 base at V and 5 bases at J, with 4 bases in the middle. The CDR3 is CASSQAVDTQYF. As DNA, the CDR3 is TGTGCCAGCAGCCAAGCTGTAGATACGCAGTATTTT. The full variable domain, its missing parts supplied by reference TRBV14 and TRBJ2-3, is EAGVTQFPSHSVIEKGQTVTLRCDPISGHDNLYWYRRVMGKEIKFLLHFVKESKQDESGMPNNRFLAERTGGTYSTLKVQPAELEDSGVYFCASSQAVDTQYFGPGTRLTVL.

This clone occurred once. V gene TRBV2 combines with J gene TRBJ1-5, with D possibly matching TRBD1 (6 bases). V lost 4 bases and J lost 2, with 9 bases in between. CDR1 is SNHLY and CDR2 is FYNNEI in the germline V gene. The CDR3 runs to 14 residues. The CDR3 DNA sequence: TGTGCCAGCAGTGTAAGACAGGGCAATCAGCCCCAGCATTTT. This sequence encodes CASSVRQGNQPQHF. Full variable domain (missing parts from reference TRBV2 and TRBJ1-5): EPEVTQTPSHQVTQMGQEVILRCVPISNHLYFYWYRQILGQKVEFLVSFYNNEISEKSEIFDDQFSVERPDGSNFTLKIRSTKLEDSAMYFCASSVRQGNQPQHFGDGTRLSIL.

The V gene is TRBV6-5, the J gene TRBJ2-2; 7 bases agree with TRBD1. This CDR3 spans 15 amino acids. V lost 2 bases and J lost 4; bases outside the gene matches: 4. Germline V gives CDR1 MNHEY, CDR2 SVGAGI. The DNA of the CDR3 is TGTGCCAGCAGTTACGAGACAGGGTTCACCGGGGAGCTGTTTTTT. This encodes CASSYETGFTGELFF.